This TCR beta chain was recorded in a study of T cells in Graves' hyperthyroidism and ophthalmopathy. Study background: Peripheral blood samples were taken at initial diagnosis, prior to any treatment. Study results and limitations: Most clonotypes expanded in the thyroid (above 0.001) were also present in blood.

This clonotype was detected many times. Its target is not known. Amplification of TCR beta CDR3 regions was performed using RNA transcripts as template. Carried out on the TCR CDR3, a first-round RT-PCR used the HTBI primer set. TCRdb analysed the multiplex PCR reads with MiXCR anew, one entry per CDR3 protein. This sample has some 560,000 distinct CDR3 sequences; 15% to 19% occur once, and the top ten carry roughly 6.6%. Diagnostic decisions used clinical symptoms, serum thyroxine and TRAb, thyroid ultrasound and orbital computed tomography. The PBMCs studied were ones that came from about 10 ml fresh peripheral blood. The receptor comes from a woman aged 25 to 39 with Graves' hyperthyroidism. The material sequenced was blood.

The chain's CDR3 is CSARRQSYNEQFF. CDR3 sequence (DNA): TGCAGTGCTAGGCGACAGAGTTACAATGAGCAGTTCTTC. The chain has TRBV20-1 and TRBJ2-1, with TRBD1 as a possible D gene (5 bases). Trimming cost V 3 bases and J 4 bases, with 10 bases left between them. Germline V CDR1 and CDR2: DFQATT, SNEGSKA (reference sequence). The CDR3 consists of 13 residues.